The clone carrying this T cell receptor beta chain occurred a few times. This sample is part of a study of blood T cell repertoires in COVID-19. At the level of the study: COVID-19 samples collected from the United States, Italy and Spain covered acute and convalescent phases. T cells, B-cell-depleted T cells, or PBMCs supplied cDNA or gDNA.

Authors' data handling: Reference gene primer amplification in the assay estimated nucleated cell counts. TCRdb's table, derived via immunoSEQ multiplex PCR, lists solely in-frame clones and lacks some. V and J calls and clone size are as listed in that table; D and trimming were resolved from the DNA. This table holds some 100,000 clones, 82% found once. This CDR3 is 13 amino acids long. Germline CDR1 is MDHEN and CDR2 is SYDVKM. Trimming removed 5 bases from V and 8 bases from J, with 13 bases in between. Source material: peripheral blood. This rearrangement joins TRBV28 to TRBJ2-1; unclear D gene. This clonotype was sampled from a man aged 45-65 years with active or convalescent COVID-19. The CDR3 region is CASSMGLGYEQFF. The CDR3 DNA follows: TGTGCCAGCAGTATGGGCCTTGGCTATGAGCAGTTCTTC.